The 5 T cell receptor beta chains reported below all come from one sample, sequenced in a study of persistence of HIV-infected CD4 T cells. Overlapping HIV-1 Gag 15-mer peptides at approximately 0.96 ug per peptide per mL were used. CD40L-negative CD69-negative CD45RO-high memory CD4+ T cells were sorted as populations depleted of antigen-responding cells. Antigen specificity for these receptors is unknown. This was the immunoSEQ version 4 assay in survey mode. The data were produced by immunoSEQ multiplex PCR, yet TCRdb's version contains in-frame clones alone and is incomplete. The sample shows about 35,000 clones, over 75% of them seen only once. The sample was cultured CD4+ T cells from PBMCs, taken from a patient who received antiretroviral therapy. The receptors were gathered from an adult with HIV. The donor label of this sample is uncertain.

The sample holds a few counts of this clone. The rearrangement uses TRBV28 and TRBJ1-5, with D unresolved. Trimming shortened V by 5 bases and J by 4 bases, and 9 bases separated the two germline ends. The germline CDR1 and CDR2 sequences are MDHEN and SYDVKM. CDR3 length: 13 amino acids. Written as DNA, the CDR3 is TGTGCCAGCAGTGGTCACGTAAATCAGCCCCAGCATTTT. It specifies CASSGHVNQPQHF.

The chain is built from TRBV3-1 (or the pseudogene TRBV3-2) and TRBJ2-7; no definite D call. V was clipped by 1 base and J by 2 bases, with 9 bases between them. CDR3 length: 14 amino acids. CDR1 is LGHDT and CDR2 is YNNKEL in the germline V gene (reference sequence). The DNA of the CDR3 is TGTGCCAGCAGCCAAGCCGCCAGCACCTACGAGCAGTACTTC. It encodes CASSQAASTYEQYF.

V gene TRBV7-2 combines with J gene TRBJ1-1; maybe TRBD1 (5 bases). The CDR3 runs 13 residues. CDR1 and CDR2 (germline): SGHTA, FQGNSA. V dropped 2 bases and J dropped 5 bases, with 9 bases sitting between them. The CDR3 coding sequence is TGTGCCAGCAGCTTAATTCAGGGAACTGAAGCTTTCTTT. The encoded protein is CASSLIQGTEAFF.

The V gene is TRBV5-5, the J gene TRBJ1-3; no reliable D call. Per germline, CDR1 SGHKS and CDR2 YYEKEE (reference sequence). The CDR3 runs to 11 residues. V lost 3 bases to trimming and J lost 2 bases, with 0 bases between them. The CDR3 loop reads CASSSGNTIYF. The DNA for the CDR3 is TGTGCCAGCAGCTCTGGAAACACCATATATTTT.

The chain combines TRBV6-2 or TRBV6-3 with TRBJ2-3, with 13 nucleotides matching TRBD2. The trim removed 6 bases at V and 5 bases at J, leaving 11 bases unmatched. The CDR3 is made up of 17 amino acids. Germline CDR1 and CDR2: MNHEY and SVGEGT. CDR3 sequence: CASSLLAGGPLGDTQYF. For the CDR3, the DNA is TGTGCCAGCAGCCTACTAGCGGGGGGGCCGTTGGGAGATACGCAGTATTTT.